This entry lists 28 T cell receptor beta chains sequenced from one sample in a study of cytotoxic CD8 clonotypes in ibrutinib-treated CLL (dated by TCRdb to about 2021). Library preparation used the immunoSEQ multiplex PCR assay. This is the immuneACCESS table as TCRdb keeps it, with only in-frame sequences that have V and J called. A part of the clones is gone; compared with another copy, unresolved V genes explain less than half, and the rest is unexplained. The table for this sample lists around 330,000 clones; about 64% of them were counted only once. The biggest ten clones account for about 6.7% of the sample. The sample was PBMCs, taken after 36 months of ibrutinib treatment. The receptors were sampled from a human donor with chronic lymphocytic leukemia.

The chain employs TRBV29-1 and TRBJ1-1; 7 bases fit TRBD1. Germline CDR1 reads SQVTM; CDR2 reads ANQGSEA. With 0 bases clipped from V and 4 bases from J, the junction kept 8 bases outside the gene matches. This CDR3 contains 15 residues. The CDR3 here is CSVEDWGQRRTEAFF. CDR3 DNA sequence: TGCAGCGTTGAAGATTGGGGACAGCGCCGCACTGAAGCTTTCTTT. The full variable domain, with the rest looked up from reference TRBV29-1 and TRBJ1-1, is SAVISQKPSRDICQRGTSLTIQCQVDSQVTMMFWYRQQPGQSLTLIATANQGSEATYESGFVIDKFPISRPNLTFSTLTVSNMSPEDSSIYLCSVEDWGQRRTEAFFGQGTRLTVV.

Comment on this clone: In the same sample, other DNA sequences code for this CDR3. The chain is built from TRBV5-1 and TRBJ2-7; 7 bases map to TRBD2. Trimming took 1 base from V and 2 from J; bases not matched to a gene: 3. CDR1 and CDR2 from the germline V gene are SGHRS and YFSETQ. The CDR3 sequence is 14 residues long. The CDR3, as DNA: TGCGCCAGCAGCTTGCAGCGGGGACCCTACGAGCAGTACTTC. Translating gives CASSLQRGPYEQYF.

The chain combines TRBV5-6 with TRBJ2-1, with 10 bases that match TRBD2. This CDR3 has 15 residues. The V segment lost 0 bases and the J segment 10 bases; nucleotides outside the gene matches: 7. Germline values: CDR1 SGHDT, CDR2 YYEEEE. The CDR3 spells CASSLGLAGASEQFF. DNA of the CDR3: TGTGCCAGCAGCTTGGGTCTAGCGGGAGCAAGCGAGCAGTTCTTC.

There are a few counts of this clone. The CDR3 nucleotides read TGTGCCAGCAGCCCACAGGGGAATAGCTACGAGCAGTACTTC. This encodes CASSPQGNSYEQYF. The gene calls are TRBV7-2 and TRBJ2-7, with 7 bases identical to TRBD1. V lost 5 bases, J lost 3 bases, and 7 bases stayed unmatched. CDR3 length: 14 amino acids. Germline V CDR1 and CDR2: SGHTA, FQGNSA.

Notes on this clone: One end of the junction varies from germline; a read error may be responsible. V and J are TRBV28 and TRBJ1-5, with 8 bases identical to TRBD1. This CDR3 has 14 amino acids. The germline gives CDR1 MDHEN, CDR2 SYDVKM. The CDR3 DNA reads TGTGCCAGCAGTCCGGGACAGGTTCCCTCGTTTTTAGGATTT. It yields the protein CASSPGQVPSFLGF.

The DNA of the CDR3 is TGCGCCAGCAGTCAATCGAGTAGGGAGGACTACAATGAGCAGTTCTTC. Its protein product is CASSQSSREDYNEQFF. The gene calls are TRBV23-1 and TRBJ2-1; possible D gene TRBD2, 6 bases. TRBV23-1 belongs to the ORF category, with a function that is uncertain. Trimming took 0 bases from V and 3 from J, leaving 12 bases between them. The CDR3 spans 16 residues.

Remarks on this clone: Additional DNA sequences in this sample encode the identical CDR3. The J gene is TRBJ2-7, the V gene TRBV27; D remains unclear. Trimming pared 3 bases from V and 2 bases from J, leaving 8 bases between. The germline V gene encodes CDR1 MNHEY and CDR2 SMNVEV (reference sequence). The CDR3 is 13 residues long. The CDR3 bases are TGTGCCAGCAGTTTCGGGCAGACCTACGAGCAGTACTTC. Translated: CASSFGQTYEQYF.

This clone has more than one count but fewer than ten. V is TRBV18 and J is TRBJ2-1; no clear D. CDR3 length equals 15 residues. The V end was cut by 2 bases, the J end by 2 bases, with 10 bases between. Germline CDR1 is KGHSH and CDR2 is LQKENI. The CDR3 bases are TGTGCCAGCTCACCATCCCACAGCGCCTACAATGAGCAGTTCTTC. It translates to CASSPSHSAYNEQFF.

In its sample, this clone was seen once. The chain uses TRBV5-6 and TRBJ1-2, with 10 nucleotides matching TRBD1. Germline CDR1 SGHDT, CDR2 YYEEEE. CDR3 length: 14 amino acids. With 6 bases clipped from V and 4 bases from J, the junction kept 6 bases outside the gene matches. The chain's CDR3 is CASTWDRGIYGYTF. The DNA for the CDR3 is TGTGCCAGCACCTGGGACAGGGGAATCTATGGCTACACCTTC.

This chain connects TRBV5-5 to TRBJ2-4, with D unresolved. The CDR3 runs to 14 residues. Germline values: CDR1 SGHKS, CDR2 YYEKEE (reference sequence). Trimming stripped 0 bases from V and 4 bases from J, with 8 bases between. The CDR3 DNA sequence: TGTGCCAGCAGCTTGGCAGACTCAAAAAACATTCAGTACTTC. Translated: CASSLADSKNIQYF.

This clone turned up a few times. The chain recombines TRBV6-5 with TRBJ2-7; D unclear. V was trimmed by 2 bases and J by 1 base, leaving 9 bases between them. CDR3 length equals 14 residues. Germline loops: CDR1 MNHEY, CDR2 SVGAGI. The DNA of the CDR3 is TGTGCCAGCAGTTACGGAGACCGATCCTACGAGCAGTACTTC. Its translation: CASSYGDRSYEQYF.

V usage is TRBV9 and J usage is TRBJ2-7, with no clear D. CDR3 size: 14 residues. Germline CDR1 reads SGDLS; CDR2 reads YYNGEE. With 4 bases removed from V and 2 bases from J, the gap between germline ends came to 13 bases. The CDR3, as DNA: TGTGCCAGCAGCCCCCGCTCAGCCCCCTACGAGCAGTACTTC. Translation gives CASSPRSAPYEQYF.

Here the CDR3 DNA reads TGTGCCAGTAGTATAGTATTGAGGGACAGGGGGCGCAATGAGCAGTTCTTC. This encodes CASSIVLRDRGRNEQFF. The chain couples TRBV19 to TRBJ2-1; 12 bases align to TRBD1. The CDR3 consists of 17 residues. The V segment lost 1 base and the J segment 6 bases; nucleotides outside the gene matches: 7. Germline lookup yields CDR1 LNHDA and CDR2 SQIVND (reference sequence).

CDR3: CASNPTPIGPRGNEQFF. DNA for the CDR3: TGTGCCAGCAACCCGACCCCGATCGGACCGAGGGGCAATGAGCAGTTCTTC. The chain uses TRBV2 and TRBJ2-1; the D gene could be TRBD1 or TRBD2 (5 bases each). CDR3 length equals 17 residues. V lost 7 bases to trimming and J lost 6 bases, with 25 bases between them. Germline assignment: CDR1 SNHLY and CDR2 FYNNEI.

This clone was seen more than once but under ten times. The rearrangement joins TRBV4-1 to TRBJ1-1, with D possibly matching TRBD1 (5 bases). Per the germline V gene, CDR1 is MGHRA and CDR2 is YSYEKL. This CDR3 region has 14 residues. Deletions cut 8 bases from V and 0 bases from J, with 13 bases between. The CDR3 sequence is CASRPRGVNTEAFF. The CDR3 nucleotides are TGCGCCAGCCGACCGAGAGGGGTGAACACTGAAGCTTTCTTT.

The rearrangement joins TRBV2 to TRBJ1-2; 8 bases agree with TRBD1. The CDR3 sequence is 17 residues long. Unmatched junction bases numbered 11, after V lost 5 bases and J lost 0 bases. CDR1 SNHLY and CDR2 FYNNEI come from the germline V gene. The CDR3: CASSWSDRGASNYGYTF. Here the CDR3 DNA reads TGTGCCAGCAGTTGGTCAGACAGGGGCGCATCTAACTATGGCTACACCTTC.

The chain is built from TRBV7-8 and TRBJ2-1; D remains ambiguous. Germline V gene data show CDR1 as SGHVS and CDR2 as FQNEAQ. This CDR3 is 14 amino acids long. V gave up 1 base and J gave up 9 bases, with 13 bases separating them. The CDR3 DNA is TGTGCCAGCAGCTTAGGGTTCGCTCGGGCTGAGCAGTTCTTC. Amino acids: CASSLGFARAEQFF.

This clone was picked up a small number of times. The chain employs TRBV6-5 and TRBJ1-2, with no clear D. The V and J ends lost 0 bases and 1 base respectively, with 9 bases between them. There are 15 residues in the CDR3. Germline CDR1 reads MNHEY; CDR2 reads SVGAGI. Written as DNA, the CDR3 is TGTGCCAGCAGTTACTCGCTCCTGGGTAACTATGGCTACACCTTC. It is translated as CASSYSLLGNYGYTF.

This clone was recorded only once. This chain uses TRBV7-9 with TRBJ1-1, with D possibly matching TRBD1 (5 bases). There are 15 residues in the CDR3. The germline gives CDR1 SEHNR, CDR2 FQNEAQ (reference sequence). Trimming pared 1 base from V and 4 bases from J, leaving 13 bases between. DNA of the CDR3: TGTGCCAGCAGCTTAGGTCAGGGAGGTGGCACTGAAGCTTTCTTT. Residues: CASSLGQGGGTEAFF.

V is TRBV25-1 and J is TRBJ2-1, with TRBD1 identical over 9 bases. V trimming: 2 bases; J trimming: 8 bases; junction bases outside the gene matches: 4. Germline CDR1 and CDR2: MGHDK and SYGVNS. The CDR3 runs to 14 residues. The CDR3 here is CASSEAGQGYEQFF. The DNA for the CDR3 is TGTGCCAGCAGTGAAGCGGGACAGGGCTATGAGCAGTTCTTC.

The chain recombines TRBV10-3 with TRBJ2-7, with 7 bases identical to TRBD2. The V gene end was trimmed by 0 bases and the J gene end by 0 bases; junction bases not matched to a gene: 2. CDR3 length: 15 amino acids. From germline, CDR1 is ENHRY and CDR2 SYGVKD. CDR3 sequence (DNA): TGTGCCATCAGTGAGTCAGGGACTAACTCCTACGAGCAGTACTTC. This sequence encodes CAISESGTNSYEQYF.

The genes are TRBV6-1 and TRBJ1-6; D is unclear. Germline loops: CDR1 MNHNS, CDR2 SASEGT. CDR3 length: 14 amino acids. Trimming stripped 6 bases from V and 4 bases from J, with 10 bases between. The CDR3 sequence is CASRPDGYNSPLHF. In nucleotides, the CDR3 is TGTGCCAGCAGACCTGACGGATATAATTCACCCCTCCACTTT.

This clone was counted between two and nine times. J is TRBJ2-2 and V is TRBV28, with D possibly being TRBD1 (6 bases). The CDR3 length is 14 residues. Trimming left V 4 bases short and J 5 bases short, with 11 bases between. Per the germline V gene, CDR1 is MDHEN and CDR2 is SYDVKM. CDR3 nucleotides: TGTGCCAGCAGTTACAGGGTGAGGACCGGGGAGCTGTTTTTT. Its translation: CASSYRVRTGELFF.

The CDR3 DNA reads TGCGCCAGCAGCCAGAGAGCGGGGGGGACCCAAGAGACCCAGTACTTC. It translates to CASSQRAGGTQETQYF. The rearrangement uses TRBV4-1 and TRBJ2-5, with 10 bases lining up with TRBD2. Germline assignment: CDR1 MGHRA and CDR2 YSYEKL. The CDR3 sequence is 16 residues long. The V gene end was trimmed by 3 bases and the J gene end by 1 base; junction bases not matched to a gene: 5.

This clone was seen more than once but under ten times. The rearrangement joins TRBV7-2 to TRBJ2-2, with D hard to call. The CDR3 is made up of 14 amino acids. The germline CDR1 and CDR2 sequences are SGHTA and FQGNSA. Trimming pared 5 bases from V and 0 bases from J, leaving 7 bases between. The CDR3 DNA is TGTGCCAGCAGCCCAGACCCGAACACCGGGGAGCTGTTTTTT. Translated: CASSPDPNTGELFF.

This clone occurred a few times. CDR3 coding DNA: TGCAGCGTTCTAGACAGGAGAAACACCGGGGAGCTGTTTTTT. The encoded protein is CSVLDRRNTGELFF. The chain joins TRBV29-1 to TRBJ2-2, with TRBD1 as a possible D gene (6 bases). Trimming stripped 5 bases from V and 2 bases from J, with 12 bases between. This CDR3 has 14 residues. Germline CDR1 is SQVTM and CDR2 is ANQGSEA.

This sequence joins TRBV5-6 and TRBJ2-5; maybe TRBD2 (6 bases). CDR1 is SGHDT and CDR2 is YYEEEE in the germline V gene. The CDR3 length is 16 residues. V was trimmed by 4 bases and J by 4 bases, leaving 20 bases between them. The CDR3 is CASSLAGSGVAETQYF. The CDR3 DNA reads as TGTGCCAGCAGCCTTGCGGGGTCGGGGGTGGCAGAGACCCAGTACTTC.

The CDR3 is CASSLSPGTSYEQYF. The DNA of the CDR3 is TGTGCCAGCAGCCTGAGCCCCGGGACCTCCTACGAGCAGTACTTC. This chain links TRBV9 with TRBJ2-7; the D gene could be TRBD1 or TRBD2 (5 bases each). The germline V and J ends were trimmed by 4 bases and 0 bases, with 14 bases remaining between them. This CDR3 is built from 15 residues. Germline CDR1 reads SGDLS; CDR2 reads YYNGEE.